What follows are 10 T cell receptor beta chains derived from one specimen sequenced in a study of T-cell memory formation after mild COVID-19. TCRdb re-called the 5' RACE reads through MiXCR, storing one row per CDR3 protein. The table includes 270,000 or so distinct CDR3 sequences, approximately 15% detected once. Sequenced input: PBMCs or a T cell subset sorted from them (not recorded which). These receptors originate from a man younger than 35 who had mild COVID-19 (a few samples of this study predate the infection). Cell type and time point are not known.

The sample holds a few counts of this clonotype. CDR3 in DNA: TGTGCTAGTGGTTTCGGGGGGCACACAGATACGCAGTATTTT. Its translation is CASGFGGHTDTQYF. V and J are TRBV12-5 and TRBJ2-3; possible D gene TRBD2, 7 bases. V was cut by 3 bases and J by 2 bases, with 9 bases left in between. This CDR3 has 14 amino acids. Germline V gene data show CDR1 as LGHNT and CDR2 as FRNRAP.

The chain combines TRBV20-1 with TRBJ2-1; possibly TRBD2 for D (5 bases). Germline CDR1 DFQATT, CDR2 SNEGSKA (reference sequence). This CDR3 region has 11 residues. CDR3 bases: TGCAGCCGGGCCTCGGGGAATGAGCAGTTCTTC. Protein: CSRASGNEQFF.

This clonotype showed up just a few times. The chain carries TRBV6-6 and TRBJ2-7; D not certain. This CDR3 contains 12 residues. Germline values: CDR1 MNHNY, CDR2 SVGAGI (reference sequence). Trimming took off 5 bases at V and 0 bases at J, with 5 bases between the two ends. Written as DNA, the CDR3 is TGTGCCAGCAGTACCCTCTCCTACGAGCAGTACTTC. It codes for CASSTLSYEQYF.

This clonotype came up many times. The genes are TRBV7-3 and TRBJ2-5, with 7 bases lining up with TRBD2. V lost 0 bases and J lost 5; bases outside the gene matches: 9. Germline lookup yields CDR1 SGHTA and CDR2 FQGTGA. CDR3 size: 16 residues. In DNA form, the CDR3 reads TGTGCCAGCAGCTTAACCGGGGGGAGTTCTCGGGAGACCCAGTACTTC. Its translation: CASSLTGGSSRETQYF.

A note on this clonotype: Because the CDR3 is missing its conserved closing phenylalanine or tryptophan, this is likely a read error. The rearrangement links TRBV2 to TRBJ2-3; tentatively, D is TRBD1 or TRBD2 (5 bases each). Germline lookup yields CDR1 SNHLY and CDR2 FYNNEI. The CDR3 length is 15 residues. V lost 1 base and J 0 bases, leaving 8 bases between the germline ends. The CDR3 region has the DNA TGTGCCAGCAGTGAAGTGGGGGACAGCACAGATACGCAGTATTAT. It codes for CASSEVGDSTDTQYY.

This chain connects TRBV21-1 to TRBJ1-1; the D call of TRBD1 is as the table states it, not checked on the DNA. TRBV21-1 is termed a pseudogene. This CDR3 is built from 16 residues. The CDR3 is CASNPEWEQARTEAFF. CDR3 nucleotide sequence: TGTGCCAGCAACCCCGAGTGGGAACAGGCCCGGACTGAAGCTTTCTTT.

In this sample, this clonotype turned up a few times. The V gene is TRBV6-1, the J gene TRBJ2-7, with D uncertain. V lost 3 bases, J lost 2 bases, and 2 bases lay in between. Germline V gene lookup returns CDR1 MNHNS and CDR2 SASEGT. The CDR3 is 11 amino acids. Here the CDR3 reads CASSETYEQYV. The CDR3, as DNA: TGTGCCAGCAGTGAGACCTACGAGCAGTACGTC.

This clonotype was detected a few times. The chain carries TRBV4-2 and TRBJ2-5; D is ambiguous. The CDR3 extends over 15 amino acids. Trimming left V 0 bases short and J 0 bases short, with 8 bases between. Looked up from germline, CDR1 is LGHNA and CDR2 is YNFKEQ. CDR3 DNA: TGTGCCAGCAGCCAAGATTATGGCTACCAAGAGACCCAGTACTTC. Protein sequence: CASSQDYGYQETQYF.

This clonotype was seen many times. CDR3 loop: CASSPGTTTDTQYF. The CDR3, as DNA: TGTGCCAGCAGCCCCGGGACTACCACAGATACGCAGTATTTT. V usage is TRBV7-3 and J usage is TRBJ2-3; 7 bases agree with TRBD2. CDR1 and CDR2 from the germline V gene are SGHTA and FQGTGA. CDR3 size: 14 residues. Germline trimming cut 5 bases from V and 2 bases from J; bases unmatched to any gene: 4.

This clonotype was detected only a few times. The chain has TRBV7-2 and TRBJ1-1; a possible D gene is TRBD1 (5 bases). The CDR3 length is 13 residues. The germline V gene encodes CDR1 SGHTA and CDR2 FQGNSA. The V gene lost 6 bases and the J gene lost 4 bases, with 12 bases spanning the gap. CDR3 nucleotide sequence: TGTGCCAGCAGTCGGGGCGTAGCCACTGAAGCTTTCTTT. It yields the protein CASSRGVATEAFF.